The entry that follows covers one T cell receptor (beta chain) sequence. The antigen remains undetermined. Each of the donors was a healthy adult who was HIV-negative and had not had a recent acute infection or vaccination. It was approximately 280 ng DNA, about 30,000 T cell genomes, that went into each replicate PCR of unsorted PBMC. Data came from immunoSEQ multiplex PCR; TCRdb stores just in-frame clones and leaves some out. Counted here are fewer than 600,000 clones, 60% to 85% occurring once; the ten biggest clones make up under 15%. The data stem from a study of shared clonotypes between healthy human individuals. Findings of the study overall: In having few donors, the study represented limited genetic and exposure-history diversity. Expectations were that clonotype sharing among donors would be affected by sequencing depth.

Source material: PBMCs. The source is a woman aged 40 to 50 in good health. Some clones in this sample may be carry-over from other donors' samples.

The DNA for the CDR3 is TGTGCCAGCAGCTTGACGGGGAATGAAAAACTGTTTTTT. Translation gives CASSLTGNEKLFF. The chain combines TRBV5-8 with TRBJ1-4, with D unresolved. CDR3 length equals 13 residues. The V end lost 1 base, the J end lost 5 bases, and 6 bases lay between the germline ends. CDR1 is SGHTS and CDR2 is YDEGEE in the germline V gene. Variable domain in full (rest from reference TRBV5-8 and TRBJ1-4): EAGVTQSPTHLIKTRGQQATLRCSPISGHTSVYWYQQALGLGLQFLLWYDEGEERNRGNFPPRFSGRQFPNYSSELNVNALELEDSALYLCASSLTGNEKLFFGSGTQLSVL.